This T cell receptor (beta chain) was retrieved from a study of post-analysis software for immune sequencing data. Study-level background: Patients with relapsing-remitting, secondary progressive and progressive-relapsing multiple sclerosis courses were all represented.

This clonotype was observed a handful of times. Antigen unknown. The germline CDR1 and CDR2 sequences are SEHNR and FQNEAQ (reference sequence). Trimming shortened V by 3 bases and J by 10 bases, and 13 bases separated the two germline ends. The CDR3 has 13 amino acids. General study findings and limits: The authors found that F measure strongly co-clustered same-batch samples. Included in a set of roughly 5 TRBV segments more frequent in patients than controls were TRBV5-6, TRBV5-1 and TRBV20-1. Controls had significantly higher normalized Chao1 diversity than multiple sclerosis patients.

Presence of unique molecular identifiers characterized the TCR beta cDNA libraries. From around 0.96 to 9.9 million T cells, about 500,000 cDNA molecules were obtained. In TCRdb, the PCR reads were re-called with MiXCR into one record per CDR3 protein. Of fewer than 700,000 distinct CDR3 sequences listed, around 47% are singletons. This clonotype was obtained from a girl aged 10 to 17 with multiple sclerosis. The chain carries TRBV7-9 and TRBJ2-1; no clear D. Material: blood. This chain's CDR3 is CASSLFPRQEQFF. In DNA, the CDR3 is TGTGCCAGCAGCTTGTTTCCTCGGCAGGAGCAGTTCTTC.